A selection of T cell receptor beta chains follows, all from one sample in a study of blood T cell repertoires in COVID-19. This table comes from immunoSEQ multiplex PCR, and its TCRdb copy is limited to in-frame clones, with some not included. The table records 110,000 to 150,000 clones, approximately 85% of them present only once. The sample comprised peripheral blood. The receptors were sampled from a man aged 50-59 years with acute or convalescent COVID-19. CDR3s include the opening cysteine and the closing phenylalanine or tryptophan.

CDR3aa	v_gene	j_gene
CASSERDNQPQHF	TRBV25-1	TRBJ1-5
CASSLASTGGKTGELFF	TRBV11-3	TRBJ2-2
CASSRDSNEKLFF	TRBV2	TRBJ1-4
CASSHRTPPPAGGYTF	TRBV11-2	TRBJ1-2
CASSLFGQGAGTGELFF	TRBV11-2	TRBJ2-2
CASSLGTGSSYEQYF	TRBV5-4	TRBJ2-7
CASSQTLRDSRQYF	TRBV9	TRBJ2-7
CASSQVTSGRPYEQYF	TRBV4-1	TRBJ2-7
CSVTGTGGAGRGYTF	TRBV29-1	TRBJ1-2
CASSPNRGGYTF	TRBV6-5	TRBJ1-2
CASSLEHNYNEQFF	TRBV5-1	TRBJ2-1
CASIQTGTGVIEAFF	TRBV7-2	TRBJ1-1
CASSFGTGDYGYTF	TRBV7-6	TRBJ1-2
CASSRGDRNQETQYF	TRBV11-3	TRBJ2-5
CASSWGTSGGLSYNEQFF	TRBV27	TRBJ2-1
CASSAQGGAEAFF	TRBV19	TRBJ1-1
CASSVGLAVYSYNEQFF	TRBV2	TRBJ2-1
CAISAGTRLTGELFF	TRBV10-3	TRBJ2-2
CASRTGWDEQYF	TRBV27	TRBJ2-7
CASSLGGEYLVQETQYF	TRBV5-1	TRBJ2-5
CASVVQGGNQPQHF	TRBV12-5	TRBJ1-5
CASSFLGGAGMNTEAFF	TRBV5-1	TRBJ1-1
CASSEKAGGPVPQYF	TRBV6-1	TRBJ2-3
CSAPQDTEAFF	TRBV20-1	TRBJ1-1
CASRRLAGRRQFF	TRBV11-2	TRBJ2-1
CASSQAISGRTGELFF	TRBV4-1	TRBJ2-2
CASSNRDTIYF	TRBV28	TRBJ1-3
CASSQTGGTTDTQYF	TRBV4-1	TRBJ2-3
CASSGRQGAPRGTEAFF	TRBV6-4	TRBJ1-1
CASSEGLLQETQYF	TRBV11-2	TRBJ2-5
CASSISGAGGGGTF	TRBV19	TRBJ1-2
CASSMYRGQGPYEQYF	TRBV7-9	TRBJ2-7
CASSYDRGYYGYTF	TRBV6-6	TRBJ1-2
CASSLWLSGGTEAFF	TRBV7-2	TRBJ1-1
CASSLDGNYGYTF	TRBV5-5	TRBJ1-2
CATASAGGSYEQYF	TRBV4-1	TRBJ2-7
CASSYRGATNEKLFF	TRBV6-6	TRBJ1-4
CASSRTGADSPLHF	TRBV13	TRBJ1-6
CSARDWASYTF	TRBV20-1	TRBJ1-2
CASSTRTEDPGAFF	TRBV18	TRBJ1-1
CASSSRLSNTGELFF	TRBV5-1	TRBJ2-2
CASSKRRDRGGCEQFF	TRBV21-1	TRBJ2-1
CASSLAWGQAFSQSYEQYF	TRBV5-1	TRBJ2-7
CASNRLAGGLNEQFF	TRBV9	TRBJ2-1
CASSQNRAGGITEAFF	TRBV4-1	TRBJ1-1